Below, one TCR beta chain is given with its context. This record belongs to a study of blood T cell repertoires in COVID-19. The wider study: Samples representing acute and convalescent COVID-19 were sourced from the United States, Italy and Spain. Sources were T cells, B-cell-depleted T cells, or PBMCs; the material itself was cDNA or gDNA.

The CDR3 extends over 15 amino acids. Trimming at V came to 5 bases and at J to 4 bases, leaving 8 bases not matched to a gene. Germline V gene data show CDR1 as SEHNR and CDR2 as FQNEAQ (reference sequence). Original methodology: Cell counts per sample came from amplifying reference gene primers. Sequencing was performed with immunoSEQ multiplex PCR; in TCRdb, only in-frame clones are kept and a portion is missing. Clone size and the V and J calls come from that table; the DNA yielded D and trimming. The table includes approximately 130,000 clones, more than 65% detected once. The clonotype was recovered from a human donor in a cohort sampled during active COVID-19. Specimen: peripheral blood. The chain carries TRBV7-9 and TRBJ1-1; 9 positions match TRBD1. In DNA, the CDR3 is TGTGCCAGCAGCCCAGGGGACAGGGAAACCACTGAAGCTTTCTTT. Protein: CASSPGDRETTEAFF. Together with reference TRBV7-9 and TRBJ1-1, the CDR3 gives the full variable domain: DTGVSQNPRHKITKRGQNVTFRCDPISEHNRLYWYRQTLGQGPEFLTYFQNEAQLEKSRLLSDRFSAERPKGSFSTLEIQRTEQGDSAMYLCASSPGDRETTEAFFGQGTRLTVV.